This T cell receptor beta chain was recorded in a study of blood T cell repertoires in COVID-19. V was trimmed by 0 bases and J by 3 bases, leaving 10 bases between them. Germline CDR1 SGHRS, CDR2 YFSETQ. The CDR3 spans 14 residues. In the study's own analysis: Amplification with reference gene primers provided the estimates of nucleated cell counts. Measured with immunoSEQ multiplex PCR; TCRdb has only the in-frame clones, and not every one. For V, J and clone size, that table is used; D and trimming come from the DNA. The sample carries around 130,000 clones, roughly 91% recorded once. This clonotype was sampled from a man aged 50 to 59 with active or convalescent COVID-19. Sequencing was performed on peripheral blood. V gene TRBV5-1 combines with J gene TRBJ2-7; D perhaps matches TRBD2 (5 bases). The CDR3 loop reads CASSLAGVGYEQYF. CDR3 DNA: TGCGCCAGCAGCTTGGCCGGGGTCGGCTACGAGCAGTACTTC.